This record concerns one T cell receptor beta chain sequence. This sample is drawn from a study of cytomegalovirus exposure and HLA in healthy donors. The PCR used 60 Vbeta and 13 Jbeta primers. Data came from immunoSEQ multiplex PCR; TCRdb stores just in-frame clones and leaves some out. The table for this sample gives 120,000 to 150,000 clones. Germline V gene data show CDR1 as LNHDA and CDR2 as SQIVND (reference sequence). The CDR3 consists of 14 residues. The V gene lost 8 bases and the J gene lost 0 bases, with 14 bases spanning the gap. Sequences were obtained from PBMCs. This TCR came from a woman aged 45-65 years in good health and CMV-seronegative. This sequence joins TRBV19 and TRBJ2-7; D possibly corresponds to TRBD1 (5 bases). The CDR3 loop reads CASGPGRGSYEQYF. CDR3 nucleotide sequence: TGTGCCAGTGGGCCCGGAAGGGGCTCCTACGAGCAGTACTTC.